This TCR beta chain originates from a study of CD8 T cells in Susac syndrome. Study-wide background: Blood was drawn from Susac syndrome patients while they were therapy-naive, on corticosteroids, or on intravenous immunoglobulin alone.

From germline, CDR1 is GTSNPN and CDR2 SVGIG (reference sequence). V gave up 1 base and J gave up 0 bases, with 7 bases separating them. CDR3 length: 14 amino acids. It was with random hexamers that roughly 0.5 to 1 ug RNA was reverse transcribed. TCRdb fed the immunoSEQ multiplex PCR reads into MiXCR, producing one record per CDR3 protein. The table shows around 170,000 distinct CDR3 sequences, with approximately 96% occurring only once. Recently defined diagnostic criteria for definite or probable disease were fulfilled by Susac syndrome patients. Regarding the study as a whole: CD4+ repertoires of Susac syndrome patients lacked detectable clonal expansion.

Turning to this clonotype: No antigen is known for it.

This TCR derives from a human donor with Susac syndrome. The J gene is TRBJ1-3, the V gene TRBV30; D ambiguous. Material: CD4+ T cells from PBMCs. The CDR3 region is CAWSGVDSGNTIYF. The CDR3 DNA reads TGTGCCTGGAGTGGTGTGGACTCTGGAAACACCATATATTTT.